What follows are 9 T cell receptor beta chains derived from one specimen sequenced in a study of T cells after yellow fever vaccination. TCRdb re-called the 5' RACE reads with MiXCR, one entry per CDR3 protein. The repertoire holds hundreds of thousands of distinct CDR3 sequences, with roughly 5% as singletons. The material was CD4+ T cells sorted from PBMCs, obtained on the day of the yellow fever booster vaccination. The receptors derive from a man aged 18 to 30 who received the YFV17D yellow fever vaccine.

This clonotype was recorded a few times. The chain has TRBV5-1 and TRBJ2-7; 8 bases match TRBD1. Germline CDR1 is SGHRS and CDR2 is YFSETQ. The CDR3 is made up of 14 amino acids. Trimming cost V 4 bases and J 2 bases; bases outside gene matches: 5. CDR3 sequence: CASSEQGVAYEQYF. The CDR3 bases are TGCGCCAGCAGCGAACAGGGGGTAGCCTACGAGCAGTACTTC.

This clonotype was seen repeatedly, ten times or more. The chain employs TRBV5-1 and TRBJ2-3; no clear D gene. Trimming removed 0 bases at V and 0 bases at J, with 8 bases between. This CDR3 is built from 15 residues. Germline lookup yields CDR1 SGHRS and CDR2 YFSETQ. The CDR3 sequence is CASSLGWISTDTQYF. DNA of the CDR3: TGCGCCAGCAGCTTGGGGTGGATTAGCACAGATACGCAGTATTTT.

This clonotype has only a few counts. The V and J genes are TRBV6-5 and TRBJ2-1; 9 nucleotides align to TRBD2. V lost 6 bases to trimming and J lost 0 bases; unmatched junction nucleotides: 6. CDR3 length: 16 residues. Germline CDR1 MNHEY, CDR2 SVGAGI. The CDR3 here is CASRSGGTSSYNEQFF. The DNA for the CDR3 is TGTGCCAGCAGAAGCGGGGGGACTAGCTCCTACAATGAGCAGTTCTTC.

This rearrangement joins TRBV6-5 to TRBJ2-5, with TRBD2 matching over 8 bases. This CDR3 is 14 amino acids long. V was pared by 5 bases and J by 9 bases, with 11 bases of the junction left unmatched. CDR1 and CDR2 from the germline V gene are MNHEY and SVGAGI. The CDR3 here is CASSGSGTQFSQYF. The CDR3 region has the DNA TGTGCCAGCAGTGGTAGCGGGACCCAGTTTTCCCAGTACTTC.

There are many counts of this clonotype. The chain uses TRBV6-6 and TRBJ1-6; no clear D gene. The CDR3 covers 14 residues. Trimming took 8 bases from V and 8 from J, leaving 16 bases between them. Looked up from germline, CDR1 is MNHNY and CDR2 is SVGAGI (reference sequence). The CDR3 nucleotides are TGTGCCAGCTGCCCCCGACCTACATATTCACCCCTCCACTTT. The encoded protein is CASCPRPTYSPLHF.

The genes are TRBV4-3 and TRBJ2-7; D is uncertain. The CDR3 extends over 14 amino acids. Germline V CDR1 and CDR2: LGHNA, YSLEER. The V end lost 0 bases, the J end lost 4 bases, and 10 bases lay between the germline ends. CDR3: CASSQEVGEYEQYF. The CDR3 region has the DNA TGCGCCAGCAGCCAAGAGGTCGGCGAGTACGAGCAGTACTTC.

This CDR3 reads CASSVRRPRNTEAFF. CDR3 nucleotide sequence: TGTGCCAGCAGCGTAAGACGACCGCGGAACACTGAAGCTTTCTTT. The V gene is TRBV7-3, the J gene TRBJ1-1, with D hard to call. The germline V and J ends were trimmed by 5 bases and 1 base, with 14 bases remaining between them. CDR3 length: 15 amino acids. Germline V lookup: CDR1 SGHTA, CDR2 FQGTGA.

At least ten counts were recorded for this clonotype. The chain is built from TRBV6-6 and TRBJ2-5; D is undetermined. There are 15 residues in the CDR3. Trimming shortened V by 5 bases and J by 0 bases, and 13 bases separated the two germline ends. Germline CDR1 is MNHNY and CDR2 is SVGAGI (reference sequence). The CDR3, as DNA: TGTGCCAGCAGTCAGGAGACCGCGTACCAAGAGACCCAGTACTTC. Amino acids: CASSQETAYQETQYF.

This chain joins TRBV20-1 and TRBJ2-3, with 9 bases aligning to TRBD1. The trim removed 6 bases at V and 4 bases at J, leaving 8 bases unmatched. This CDR3 contains 14 residues. The V gene's germline CDR1 is DFQATT and CDR2 SNEGSKA (reference sequence). CDR3: CSAATGGTADTQYF. CDR3 DNA: TGCAGTGCCGCTACAGGGGGCACCGCAGATACGCAGTATTTT.